The 18 T cell receptor beta chains below were found in one sample sequenced in a study of T cells in localized non-small cell lung cancer. Only in-frame clones appear in the TCRdb table, and some are missing; sequencing was by immunoSEQ multiplex PCR. The sample has fewer than 35,000 clones; roughly 87% are singletons. Specimen: peripheral blood mononuclear cells, collected before any cancer treatment. The receptors stem from a man aged 35 to 69 with stage III lung adenocarcinoma.

The V gene is TRBV30, the J gene TRBJ1-5, with D hard to call. V was pared by 2 bases and J by 0 bases, with 5 bases between. CDR3 length: 13 amino acids. Germline V gene data show CDR1 as GTSNPN and CDR2 as SVGIG (reference sequence). CDR3 in DNA: TGTGCCTGGAGTATCTCTAGCAATCAGCCCCAGCATTTT. This gives the protein CAWSISSNQPQHF.

This clone turned up a few times. In DNA form, the CDR3 reads TGCGCCAGCAGCTTGGAAGCAGCCGACGCAGGGGAGCTGTTTTTT. This codes for CASSLEAADAGELFF. This chain joins TRBV5-1 and TRBJ2-2; D is uncertain. Germline CDR1 reads SGHRS; CDR2 reads YFSETQ. The CDR3 is made up of 15 amino acids. With 0 bases removed from V and 8 bases from J, the gap between germline ends came to 14 bases. Using reference TRBV5-1 and TRBJ2-2 for the parts outside the CDR3, the full variable domain is KAGVTQTPRYLIKTRGQQVTLSCSPISGHRSVSWYQQTPGQGLQFLFEYFSETQRNKGNFPGRFSGRQFSNSRSEMNVSTLELGDSALYLCASSLEAADAGELFFGEGSRLTVL.

This chain links TRBV15 with TRBJ2-7; D ambiguous. From germline, CDR1 is LNHNV and CDR2 YYDKDF (reference sequence). The V end lost 3 bases, the J end lost 3 bases, and 15 bases lay between the germline ends. There are 15 residues in the CDR3. The DNA of the CDR3 is TGTGCCACCAGCAGCAGAGAGGACGGAGTCTACGAGCAGTACTTC. This sequence encodes CATSSREDGVYEQYF.

The chain carries TRBV7-9 and TRBJ2-2; D might be TRBD2 (5 bases). V shed 11 bases and J shed 7 bases, with 20 bases lying between them. The germline V gene encodes CDR1 SEHNR and CDR2 FQNEAQ (reference sequence). This CDR3 has 14 residues. CDR3 in amino acids: CAYEGDVRNGELFF. CDR3 in DNA: TGTGCCTACGAGGGAGATGTTCGTAACGGGGAGCTGTTTTTT. Using reference TRBV7-9 and TRBJ2-2 for the parts outside the CDR3, the full variable domain is DTGVSQNPRHKITKRGQNVTFRCDPISEHNRLYWYRQTLGQGPEFLTYFQNEAQLEKSRLLSDRFSAERPKGSFSTLEIQRTEQGDSAMYLCAYEGDVRNGELFFGEGSRLTVL.

The chain recombines TRBV5-4 with TRBJ2-5; D is unresolved. The J call is in doubt because the DNA end fits TRBJ2-7 better. Germline V gene data show CDR1 as SGHNT and CDR2 as YYREEE (reference sequence). The CDR3 has 14 residues. CDR3 amino acids: CASSPSIPSYEQYF. CDR3 nucleotide sequence: TGTGCCAGCAGCCCGAGTATACCATCCTACGAGCAGTACTTC.

The sample holds one count of this clone. The chain combines TRBV7-2 with TRBJ2-5; either TRBD1 or TRBD2 may fit D (6 bases each). V was cut by 5 bases and J by 4 bases, with 14 bases left in between. The germline V gene has CDR1 SGHTA and CDR2 FQGNSA. The CDR3 extends over 14 amino acids. As DNA, the CDR3 is TGTGCCAGCAGCCGAGTGGGGGGCGCAGAGACCCAGTACTTC. It encodes CASSRVGGAETQYF.

V usage is TRBV5-1 and J usage is TRBJ2-2; weak D call: TRBD1 (6 bases). Trimming removed 4 bases at V and 1 base at J, with 11 bases between. Per the germline V gene, CDR1 is SGHRS and CDR2 is YFSETQ. CDR3 length: 15 residues. This CDR3 reads CASSQGPGNTGELFF. CDR3 nucleotides: TGCGCCAGCAGCCAGGGGCCGGGGAACACCGGGGAGCTGTTTTTT.

This chain connects TRBV7-3 to TRBJ2-1, with TRBD2 identical over 11 bases. The CDR3 length is 16 residues. Per germline, CDR1 SGHTA and CDR2 FQGTGA. The V gene end was trimmed by 0 bases and the J gene end by 4 bases; junction bases not matched to a gene: 2. CDR3 region: CASSLTTSGTYNEQFF. CDR3 sequence (DNA): TGTGCCAGCAGCTTAACGACTAGCGGGACTTACAATGAGCAGTTCTTC.

The chain carries TRBV2 and TRBJ1-6; no clear D. Trimming cost V 4 bases and J 9 bases, with 7 bases left between them. Germline CDR1 is SNHLY and CDR2 is FYNNEI. The CDR3 has 12 amino acids. CDR3 residues: CASSGTGSPLHF. The CDR3 bases are TGTGCCAGCAGTGGGACGGGTTCACCCCTCCACTTT.

V usage is TRBV30 and J usage is TRBJ1-2, with 8 bases lining up with TRBD1. This CDR3 contains 17 residues. Unmatched junction bases numbered 13, after V lost 0 bases and J lost 4 bases. Germline CDR1 GTSNPN, CDR2 SVGIG (reference sequence). The CDR3 region is CAWSVIGQGSFVYGYTF. In DNA, the CDR3 is TGTGCCTGGAGTGTAATCGGACAGGGTAGTTTCGTCTATGGCTACACCTTC.

V gene TRBV7-9 combines with J gene TRBJ1-1; D not certain. Germline V gene sequence: CDR1 SEHNR, CDR2 FQNEAQ (reference sequence). V lost 3 bases and J 2 bases, leaving 7 bases between the germline ends. This CDR3 has 13 amino acids. The CDR3 nucleotides read TGTGCCAGCAGCTTTAACAGAAACACTGAAGCTTTCTTT. This translates into CASSFNRNTEAFF.

This clone came up a few times. The V gene is TRBV14, the J gene TRBJ2-3; tentatively, D is TRBD1 or TRBD2 (6 bases each). Germline V gene sequence: CDR1 SGHDN, CDR2 FVKESK. V shed 0 bases and J shed 3 bases, with 13 bases lying between them. The CDR3 extends over 16 amino acids. CDR3 nucleotide sequence: TGTGCCAGCAGCCAAGAGGGGGGCCGTTTGACAGATACGCAGTATTTT. Translated, it gives CASSQEGGRLTDTQYF.

The chain carries TRBV11-2 and TRBJ1-1; D is undetermined. Germline CDR1 is SGHAT and CDR2 is FQNNGV. This CDR3 has 15 residues. V lost 0 bases and J 4 bases, leaving 12 bases between the germline ends. This chain's CDR3 is CASSLDTWETTEAFF. In DNA, the CDR3 is TGTGCCAGCAGCTTAGATACTTGGGAGACCACTGAAGCTTTCTTT.

There are a few counts of this clone. The V and J genes are TRBV7-2 and TRBJ1-1; D remains unclear. The V end lost 2 bases, the J end lost 5 bases, and 9 bases lay between the germline ends. The germline gives CDR1 SGHTA, CDR2 FQGNSA. The CDR3 covers 13 residues. The CDR3 loop reads CASSLMTGTEAFF. DNA for the CDR3: TGTGCCAGCAGCTTAATGACCGGGACTGAAGCTTTCTTT.

The chain has TRBV20-1 and TRBJ2-7; 7 bases match TRBD2. This CDR3 region has 11 residues. Looked up from germline, CDR1 is DFQATT and CDR2 is SNEGSKA (reference sequence). CDR3 residues: CSPAGDYEQYF. CDR3 DNA sequence: TGCAGCCCTGCGGGGGACTACGAGCAGTACTTC.

This chain joins TRBV4-1 and TRBJ2-7; TRBD1 aligns across 8 bases. V lost 5 bases, J lost 6 bases, and 15 bases stayed unmatched. This CDR3 spans 16 amino acids. CDR1 is MGHRA and CDR2 is YSYEKL in the germline V gene. The CDR3 DNA reads TGCGCCAGCAGCGGGGCAGGGGGCTTCCACAACCCCGAGCAGTACTTC. Translating it yields CASSGAGGFHNPEQYF.

Note on this clone: This sample includes further DNA sequences coding for the same CDR3. The chain carries TRBV7-2 and TRBJ2-6; possibly TRBD2 for D (6 bases). This CDR3 is 15 amino acids long. The ends were cut back, 3 bases at V and 0 bases at J, with 6 bases in the middle. Looked up from germline, CDR1 is SGHTA and CDR2 is FQGNSA. CDR3 region: CASSFGGSGANVLTF. The CDR3 DNA sequence: TGTGCCAGCAGCTTCGGGGGCTCTGGGGCCAACGTCCTGACTTTC. Combining the CDR3 with reference TRBV7-2 and TRBJ2-6 gives the whole variable domain GAGVSQSPSNKVTEKGKDVELRCDPISGHTALYWYRQSLGQGLEFLIYFQGNSAPDKSGLPSDRFSAERTGGSVSTLTIQRTQQEDSAVYLCASSFGGSGANVLTFGAGSRLTVL.

The gene calls are TRBV7-2 and TRBJ2-5; 9 positions match TRBD2. The trim removed 1 base at V and 1 base at J, leaving 7 bases unmatched. CDR3 length: 17 residues. Per germline, CDR1 SGHTA and CDR2 FQGNSA. The CDR3 nucleotides read TGTGCCAGCAGCTTAGGCACCCAGACTAGCGGCCAAGAGACCCAGTACTTC. As protein: CASSLGTQTSGQETQYF.